This TCR beta chain is from a study of PD-L1 blockade in urothelial cancer (dated 2017 in TCRdb). For the wider study: Every patient began therapy in 2014 and was given atezolizumab 1,200 mg intravenously every 3 weeks. Pretreatment tumor samples and matched peripheral blood, collected serially before and after atezolizumab treatment, underwent TCR sequencing. About nine tenths of the roughly 29 patients were identified as males with urothelial cancer of bladder origin, and a prior smoking history was reported by 18 of 29 patients. Blood samples were analyzed at two time points: 3 weeks after treatment start (second dose) and 6 weeks after treatment start. Durable clinical benefit was defined as a progression-free survival longer than 6 months, and TCR features were additionally tested against progression-free survival and overall survival. Blood samples yielded a median of approximately 150,000 T cells and some 80,000 unique TCRs, with median clonality 0.080. An exploratory multi-omic analysis was conducted of the somatic, immune and clinical correlates of response to PD-L1 blockade with atezolizumab in urothelial cancer. Eight or nine patients reached durable clinical benefit, while about 19 patients did not. Just over 28 patients had pretreatment blood TCR-seq, some 25 had at least one posttreatment blood collection, and some 25 had tumor TCR-seq. In the same patients who had TCR sequencing, pretreatment tumors also underwent whole exome sequencing and RNA sequencing. Patients had an ECOG performance status of 0 or 1 and had received between 0 and 3 prior chemotherapy regimens.

Results the study describes overall, beyond this receptor: Small sample size (n ≈ 29) and many exploratory analyses mean the results are intended to be hypothesis-generating. Patients with durable benefit showed greater expansion of tumor-associated TCR clones in peripheral blood 3 weeks after starting treatment (n ≈ 21, p = 0.022). A pretreatment peripheral blood TCR clonality below the median was linked to improved progression-free and overall survival.

For CDR1 and CDR2, the germline V gene lists SGHRS and YFSETQ. Inclusive of the bounding cysteine and phenylalanine, the CDR3 is 13 residues long. Only the CDR3 DNA is retained, 39 bases long and in frame from the first base. To estimate absolute template abundance from read counts, synthetic TCR analog templates were spiked into each PCR. TCRbeta CDR3 regions were amplified from genomic DNA with bias-controlled V and J gene primers using the immunoSEQ assay. Rearranged TCRbeta segments were sequenced at approximately 20X coverage. The study's own analysis went as follows. Sequencing errors were corrected by clustering and CDR3s were annotated against IMGT to assign V, D and J genes. Out-of-frame and stop-codon sequences were excluded, and only productive TCRbeta rearrangements were used in downstream analyses. To compute clonality, Shannon entropy was normalized by the log of the number of unique productive sequences and then subtracted from one. Fisher's exact test with Benjamini-Hochberg correction, using a cutoff of adjusted p below 0.01, was how clones that differed between time points or between blood and tumor were identified. TCRdb provides this immuneACCESS table in a form limited to in-frame rearrangements. Some clones are lacking; in checked studies, under half of them reflect an unresolved V gene, and why the rest are absent is not known. V and J calls and clone size are copied from that table; D and trimming were computed from the DNA. This sample is represented by 45,000 to 65,000 clones; 65% to 90% of them were singletons. Clones ranked in the top ten supply around a sixth of the sample.

The time point label, as the study defines it: pretreatment peripheral blood. A cohort of around 29 patients with locally advanced or metastatic urothelial carcinoma, treated at Memorial Sloan Kettering on a trial protocol, was included. Peripheral blood mononuclear cells were collected pretreatment and during treatment, at between 1 and 8 total time points per patient. The Qiagen DNeasy Blood extraction kit was used to purify genomic DNA from total PBMCs and tumor samples. PBMCs were collected pretreatment and during treatment, and were isolated and stored as previously described. Comment on this clone: This clone's antigen is unknown. At one end the junction does not follow the germline gene, possibly because of a read error.

The receptor comes from a man between 65 and 85 years old with urothelial cancer. The sequences come from PBMCs, collected around atezolizumab (anti-PD-L1) treatment. The receptor chain draws on TRBV5-1 and TRBJ2-3, with 9 bases matching TRBD1. The CDR3 loop reads CANSLEGTGYQYF. In nucleotide form, the sequence is TGCGCCAACAGCTTGGAGGGGACAGGGTATCAGTATTTT.